The next 19 T cell receptor beta chains were all read from a single sample in a study of HIV-infected children after antiretroviral therapy interruption. Unique molecular identifiers were included in an RNA-based 3' RACE TCR library. MiXCR, applied by TCRdb to the 3' RACE reads, yields one record per CDR3 protein. The table shows 90,000 or so distinct CDR3 sequences, with under 8% occurring only once. Treatment: PENTA 11 planned treatment interruption arm or continuous ART arm. Material: CD45RA+ CD4+ T cells from PBMCs, pooled from several time points, obtained from a donor given antiretroviral therapy, either interrupted or continuous. As for subset: naive CD4+ CD45RA+ CD45RO- T cells. These receptor sequences come from a pool of human donors with HIV.

In this sample, this clonotype turned up many times. The chain combines TRBV18 with TRBJ1-5, with D possibly TRBD1 on 6 matching bases. CDR3 length equals 14 residues. Trimming took off 6 bases at V and 9 bases at J, with 18 bases between the two ends. In germline, CDR1 is KGHSH, CDR2 LQKENI. CDR3 DNA: TGTGCCAGCTCCCTTGAAGGACAGCCCTGGCCCCAGCATTTT. Translated: CASSLEGQPWPQHF.

This clonotype was seen many times. This chain links TRBV19 with TRBJ1-6; the D gene is possibly TRBD1 (5 bases). The CDR3 has 15 residues. CDR1 is LNHDA, CDR2 SQIVND, per germline (reference sequence). V dropped 7 bases and J dropped 14 bases, with 24 bases sitting between them. The CDR3 loop is CASTTQRWGMGALHF. The CDR3 nucleotides are TGTGCCAGTACCACGCAAAGGTGGGGTATGGGGGCCCTCCACTTT.

The chain combines TRBV6-2 or TRBV6-3 with TRBJ2-3; TRBD1 is a possible D gene (7 bases). Germline-derived CDR1 and CDR2 are MNHEY and SVGEGT. CDR3 length equals 15 residues. Trimming shortened V by 2 bases and J by 2 bases, and 11 bases separated the two germline ends. CDR3 loop: CASSYGGGPTDTQYF. CDR3 nucleotides: TGTGCCAGCAGTTACGGAGGGGGCCCCACAGATACGCAGTATTTT.

The chain couples TRBV7-8 to TRBJ2-3, with a tentative D call TRBD2 (6 bases). The V and J ends lost 4 bases and 2 bases respectively, with 10 bases between them. The CDR3 runs to 14 residues. Germline V gene lookup returns CDR1 SGHVS and CDR2 FQNEAQ. For the CDR3, the DNA is TGTGCCAGCAGCTGGGGACTGTTCACAGATACGCAGTATTTT. Translation gives CASSWGLFTDTQYF.

This sequence joins TRBV6-5 and TRBJ1-1; D remains ambiguous. This CDR3 spans 14 amino acids. The V end was cut by 6 bases, the J end by 2 bases, with 13 bases between. CDR1 MNHEY and CDR2 SVGAGI come from the germline V gene. The CDR3 here is CASSFTGGNTEAFF. CDR3 sequence (DNA): TGTGCCAGCAGCTTCACCGGAGGAAACACTGAAGCTTTCTTT.

The chain carries TRBV19 and TRBJ2-7; possibly TRBD1 for D (6 bases). This CDR3 spans 14 amino acids. Between the trimmed V and J ends, which lost 10 bases and 2 bases, there was a span of 18 bases. CDR1 is LNHDA, CDR2 SQIVND, per germline (reference sequence). The CDR3 coding sequence is TGTGCCACTTCAATCCGAGGACAGACCTACGAGCAGTACTTC. Amino acid sequence: CATSIRGQTYEQYF.

Of note for this clonotype: This may arise from a read error, as a much more abundant clone is one base away. The chain joins TRBV5-1 to TRBJ2-3, with D perhaps matching TRBD1 or TRBD2 (5 bases each). The CDR3 is made up of 13 amino acids. In germline, CDR1 is SGHRS, CDR2 YFSETQ. Trimming took 5 bases from V and 0 from J, leaving 7 bases between them. The CDR3 region has the DNA TGCGCCAGCAGTGAGGGGAGCACAGATACGCAGTATTTT. It yields the protein CASSEGSTDTQYF.

This clonotype was observed at least ten times. The chain carries TRBV12-3 or TRBV12-4 and TRBJ2-6, with 7 positions matching TRBD1. The CDR3 has 16 residues. Trimming removed 3 bases from V and 3 bases from J; junction bases left unmatched: 5. CDR3 nucleotides: TGTGCCAGCAGTTTCGTACAGGGGTTTGGGGCCAACGTCCTGACTTTC. Translating gives CASSFVQGFGANVLTF.

At least ten counts were recorded for this clonotype. The V call is TRBV19, the J call TRBJ1-2; a weak D match, TRBD1 (5 bases). Germline V gene lookup returns CDR1 LNHDA and CDR2 SQIVND (reference sequence). V was clipped by 6 bases and J by 3 bases, with 26 bases between them. The CDR3 extends over 18 amino acids. The CDR3 is CASSPRGVFKGLDYGYTF. CDR3 in DNA: TGTGCCAGTAGCCCCAGAGGGGTCTTCAAGGGGCTTGACTATGGCTACACCTTC. The variable domain in full, with the rest retrieved from reference TRBV19 and TRBJ1-2, is DGGITQSPKYLFRKEGQNVTLSCEQNLNHDAMYWYRQDPGQGLRLIYYSQIVNDFQKGDIAEGYSVSREKKESFPLTVTSAQKNPTAFYLCASSPRGVFKGLDYGYTFGSGTRLTVV.

This clonotype was seen many times. The chain combines TRBV6-1 with TRBJ2-1, with D perhaps TRBD2 (6 bases). This CDR3 contains 15 residues. CDR1 is MNHNS and CDR2 is SASEGT in the germline V gene. V lost 7 bases and J lost 0, with 13 bases in between. CDR3 coding DNA: TGTGCCAGCAAATCCCTAGCGTCCTCCTACAATGAGCAGTTCTTC. The encoded protein is CASKSLASSYNEQFF.

The chain employs TRBV20-1 and TRBJ1-2, with D unclear. CDR1 is DFQATT and CDR2 is SNEGSKA in the germline V gene (reference sequence). Trimming stripped 4 bases from V and 0 bases from J, with 9 bases between. The CDR3 length is 13 residues. CDR3 loop: CSATRSTNYGYTF. The DNA for the CDR3 is TGCAGTGCTACCAGGTCTACTAACTATGGCTACACCTTC.

The chain has TRBV10-2 and TRBJ1-2; TRBD1 is a possible D gene (5 bases). This CDR3 contains 16 residues. CDR1 is WSHSY, CDR2 SAAADI, per germline. The V gene lost 2 bases and the J gene lost 4 bases, with 17 bases spanning the gap. The CDR3 reads CASSEPMGTPPYGYTF. The CDR3 DNA reads as TGCGCCAGCAGTGAGCCGATGGGGACGCCGCCCTATGGCTACACCTTC.

This clonotype was seen at least ten times. The V gene is TRBV12-3 or TRBV12-4, the J gene TRBJ2-7, with 15 nucleotides matching TRBD2. Trimming removed 6 bases from V and 3 bases from J; junction bases left unmatched: 0. The CDR3 spans 14 residues. The CDR3 bases are TGTGCCAGCAGGGGACTAGCGGGAGGCTACGAGCAGTACTTC. This sequence encodes CASRGLAGGYEQYF.

This clonotype was detected many times. The chain couples TRBV29-1 to TRBJ2-2; 8 bases are shared with TRBD1. The CDR3 sequence is 18 residues long. Germline CDR1 is SQVTM and CDR2 is ANQGSEA. V shed 3 bases and J 1 base; nucleotides not matched to a gene: 13. The CDR3 DNA sequence: TGCAGCGTTGAGGTGTCAGGGGGCAATCTATTGAACACCGGGGAGCTGTTTTTT. Residues: CSVEVSGGNLLNTGELFF.

In its sample, this clonotype was seen many times. As DNA, the CDR3 is TGTGCCAGCACCCTGTCACCAACGGGTACAGATACGCAGTATTTT. Its translation: CASTLSPTGTDTQYF. This chain connects TRBV27 to TRBJ2-3, with D uncertain. With 7 bases removed from V and 3 bases from J, the gap between germline ends came to 17 bases. Looked up from germline, CDR1 is MNHEY and CDR2 is SMNVEV (reference sequence). The CDR3 runs 15 residues.

This clonotype was picked up many times. The J gene is TRBJ1-1, the V gene TRBV18; tentatively, D is TRBD1 (5 bases). This CDR3 has 15 amino acids. The V and J ends lost 0 bases and 3 bases respectively, with 11 bases between them. Per the germline V gene, CDR1 is KGHSH and CDR2 is LQKENI. CDR3 sequence: CASSPPARGDTEAFF. The CDR3, as DNA: TGTGCCAGCTCACCACCTGCGAGGGGAGACACTGAAGCTTTCTTT. Full variable domain (rest looked up from reference TRBV18 and TRBJ1-1): NAGVMQNPRHLVRRRGQEARLRCSPMKGHSHVYWYRQLPEEGLKFMVYLQKENIIDESGMPKERFSAEFPKEGPSILRIQQVVRGDSAAYFCASSPPARGDTEAFFGQGTRLTVV.

This clonotype appeared a few times. The chain has TRBV3-1 and TRBJ2-7; D is unclear. The CDR3 has 15 amino acids. The germline V gene encodes CDR1 LGHDT and CDR2 YNNKEL (reference sequence). V lost 1 base, J lost 0 bases, and 10 bases lay in between. The CDR3 protein is CASSQVWRSSYEQYF. As DNA, the CDR3 is TGTGCCAGCAGCCAAGTATGGCGGAGCTCCTACGAGCAGTACTTC.

This clonotype was counted at least ten times. The rearrangement joins TRBV7-9 to TRBJ2-2; D might be TRBD1 or TRBD2, each matching 5 bases. This CDR3 region has 16 residues. CDR1 and CDR2 from the germline V gene are SEHNR and FQNEAQ (reference sequence). V lost 6 bases to trimming and J lost 4 bases, with 18 bases between them. The CDR3 here is CASRSTTGHPTGELFF. The CDR3 DNA is TGTGCCAGCAGATCAACCACGGGGCACCCCACCGGGGAGCTGTTTTTT.

This clonotype was detected ten times or more. The rearrangement links TRBV29-1 to TRBJ1-1; D remains ambiguous. Germline V gene lookup returns CDR1 SQVTM and CDR2 ANQGSEA. Trimming took 7 bases from V and 3 from J, leaving 12 bases between them. The length of the CDR3 is 12 residues. CDR3 sequence: CSAVYTDTEAFF. CDR3 coding DNA: TGCAGCGCCGTCTATACCGACACTGAAGCTTTCTTT. The full variable domain, its missing parts supplied by reference TRBV29-1 and TRBJ1-1, is SAVISQKPSRDICQRGTSLTIQCQVDSQVTMMFWYRQQPGQSLTLIATANQGSEATYESGFVIDKFPISRPNLTFSTLTVSNMSPEDSSIYLCSAVYTDTEAFFGQGTRLTVV.